These 10 T cell receptor beta chains came from one sample sequenced in a study of blood T cell repertoires in COVID-19. This table comes from immunoSEQ multiplex PCR, and its TCRdb copy is limited to in-frame clones, with some not included. The sample consists of fewer than 200,000 clones, roughly 86% of them appearing once. Sequencing was performed on peripheral blood. Receptors were obtained from an older woman who had recovered from COVID-19.

CDR3 DNA sequence: TGTGCCACCAGCAGAGAAAACAGTGGAAACACCATATATTTT. This translates into CATSRENSGNTIYF. This chain uses TRBV15 with TRBJ1-3; D remains ambiguous. Trimming removed 0 bases at V and 3 bases at J, with 6 bases between. CDR1 is LNHNV, CDR2 YYDKDF, per germline (reference sequence). This CDR3 is built from 14 residues.

This clone is medium-sized within its sample. The CDR3 is CASRLRVNSNQPQHF. In nucleotides, the CDR3 is TGTGCAAGTCGCCTCCGAGTTAATAGCAATCAGCCCCAGCATTTT. This sequence joins TRBV12-2 and TRBJ1-5. TRBV12-2 is a pseudogene. There are 15 residues in the CDR3.

The chain has TRBV6-1 and TRBJ2-7; TRBD1 matches 8 bases. CDR1 MNHNS and CDR2 SASEGT come from the germline V gene. Germline trimming cut 4 bases from V and 4 bases from J; bases unmatched to any gene: 9. CDR3 size: 15 residues. Written as DNA, the CDR3 is TGTGCCAGCAGTGTTGACAGGGGTCTGGTTTACGAGCAGTACTTC. It codes for CASSVDRGLVYEQYF.

This chain uses TRBV29-1 with TRBJ2-7, with D tentatively TRBD1 (5 bases). The CDR3 has 12 residues. The V and J ends lost 4 bases and 1 base respectively, with 8 bases between them. Looked up from germline, CDR1 is SQVTM and CDR2 is ANQGSEA. The CDR3 region has the DNA TGCAGCGTTGGCAGGGAATCCTACGAGCAGTACTTC. Translated: CSVGRESYEQYF.

This clone was seen just once. This chain joins TRBV15 and TRBJ1-2; no clear D. Between the trimmed V and J ends, which lost 5 bases and 4 bases, there was a span of 14 bases. CDR3 size: 14 residues. From germline, CDR1 is LNHNV and CDR2 YYDKDF (reference sequence). CDR3 loop: CATSSSAVAYGYTF. CDR3 sequence (DNA): TGTGCCACCAGCTCGAGCGCGGTGGCCTATGGCTACACCTTC. Using reference TRBV15 and TRBJ1-2 for the parts outside the CDR3, the full variable domain is DAMVIQNPRYQVTQFGKPVTLSCSQTLNHNVMYWYQQKSSQAPKLLFHYYDKDFNNEADTPDNFQSRRPNTSFCFLDIRSPGLGDTAMYLCATSSSAVAYGYTFGSGTRLTVV.

The chain employs TRBV6-5 and TRBJ2-3; no firm D call. V dropped 2 bases and J dropped 0 bases, with 9 bases sitting between them. CDR1 is MNHEY, CDR2 SVGAGI, per germline. The CDR3 length is 15 residues. The CDR3 DNA follows: TGTGCCAGCAGTTACGCTAGTGGGAGCACAGATACGCAGTATTTT. Encoded protein: CASSYASGSTDTQYF.

This sequence joins TRBV6-1 and TRBJ2-3, with 10 bases fitting TRBD2. Germline CDR1 and CDR2: MNHNS and SASEGT. The CDR3 sequence is 14 residues long. Trimming took 4 bases from V and 5 from J; bases not matched to a gene: 3. Here the CDR3 reads CASSVAGGRDTQYF. The CDR3 DNA follows: TGTGCCAGCAGTGTAGCGGGGGGAAGAGATACGCAGTATTTT.

The rearrangement links TRBV28 to TRBJ2-3; TRBD2 matches 12 bases. J was trimmed by 1 base and V by 3 bases; bases with no gene match: 8. Germline CDR1 is MDHEN and CDR2 is SYDVKM. The length of the CDR3 is 18 residues. CDR3 bases: TGTGCCAGCAGTTTTTCACCAAGACTAGCGGGGGGCACAGATACGCAGTATTTT. Amino acids: CASSFSPRLAGGTDTQYF.

The chain recombines TRBV5-1 with TRBJ1-1; D is unclear. The CDR3 has 15 amino acids. Trimming pared 1 base from V and 4 bases from J, leaving 14 bases between. CDR1 and CDR2 from the germline V gene are SGHRS and YFSETQ. The CDR3 reads CASSLMGSESTEAFF. The CDR3, as DNA: TGCGCCAGCAGCTTGATGGGCTCAGAAAGCACTGAAGCTTTCTTT.

The chain is built from TRBV10-2 and TRBJ1-2; TRBD1 aligns across 7 bases. Germline V gives CDR1 WSHSY, CDR2 SAAADI. The CDR3 is 14 amino acids. The junction had 8 bases not matched to a gene; V was cut back by 4 bases and J by 6 bases. In nucleotides, the CDR3 is TGCGCCAGCAGTGCTGGGACAGCTTATAATGGCTACACCTTC. Translating gives CASSAGTAYNGYTF.